This T cell receptor beta chain originates from a study of shared clonotypes between healthy human individuals. Study summary: Researchers assigned three CD4 naive, three CD4 memory, two CD8 naive and one CD8 memory plate to each donor.

Donors comprised healthy HIV-negative adults lacking recent acute infections or vaccinations. V lost 1 base, J lost 3 bases, and 5 bases lay in between. The CDR3 has 12 residues. Per germline, CDR1 SGHRS and CDR2 YFSETQ. As regards this clone: Distinct nucleotide sequences in the sample also encode this CDR3.

Method: immunoSEQ multiplex PCR; TCRdb's copy keeps in-frame clones and lacks some. The repertoire holds approximately 2.5 million clones, with 90% to 95% as singletons. The rearrangement joins TRBV5-1 to TRBJ2-7; D is unclear. This sequence originates from a man younger than 35 in good health. Some clones in this sample may be carry-over from other donors' samples. Sequencing was carried out using naive CD4+ T cells from PBMCs. The subset was: CD45RA+ positively selected. The CDR3 spells CASSLRGYEQYF. Written as DNA, the CDR3 is TGCGCCAGCAGCTTGCGAGGCTACGAGCAGTACTTC.